The clone carrying this T cell receptor (beta chain) has just a few counts. The antigen remains unidentified. This entry is derived from a study of T cell repertoires in cytomegalovirus infection. Study-wide background: CMV epitopes that were recently identified and HLA-C-restricted were used alongside well-studied HLA-B-restricted ones. It can be stated that public TCR beta signatures indicated CMV infection as well as a matching HLA type. Study-level points and caveats: Cumulated frequencies of public TCR beta families served to identify carriers of CMV plus the relevant HLA. HLA-C-restricted CMV-specific TCR beta clonotypes were dominant in the ex vivo response.

TCRdb redid the calling of the reads with MiXCR, one entry per CDR3 protein. The sample has hundreds of thousands of distinct CDR3 sequences, 25% to 35% seen once. V dropped 4 bases and J dropped 0 bases, with 10 bases sitting between them. This CDR3 is built from 14 residues. The V gene's germline CDR1 is SGHRS and CDR2 YFSETQ. The gene calls are TRBV5-1 and TRBJ1-1, with D uncertain. The sample was cultured PBMCs, taken from culture after CMV antigen stimulation. This receptor was taken from a human donor in good health (CMV status not recorded). Some clones in this sample may be carry-over from other donors' samples. The CDR3 sequence: CASSIDTMNTEAFF. The CDR3 nucleotides read TGCGCCAGCAGCATCGACACGATGAACACTGAAGCTTTCTTT.